The 21 T cell receptor beta chains below come from one sample, sequenced in a study of blood T cell repertoires in COVID-19. The method was immunoSEQ multiplex PCR; TCRdb's version includes in-frame clones alone and lacks a portion of them. The table lists approximately 220,000 clones, 87% of them singletons. The sequenced sample was peripheral blood. These TCRs come from a man in his fifties or sixties who had recovered from COVID-19.

The chain employs TRBV19 and TRBJ2-7; D gene ambiguous. Germline V gene lookup returns CDR1 LNHDA and CDR2 SQIVND (reference sequence). The CDR3 totals 14 residues. Trimming shortened V by 1 base and J by 4 bases, and 11 bases separated the two germline ends. The CDR3 spells CASSIAGSRYEQYF. Written as DNA, the CDR3 is TGTGCCAGTAGTATAGCTGGCTCAAGATACGAGCAGTACTTC.

The rearrangement links TRBV24-1 to TRBJ1-3; TRBD1 matches 7 bases. Germline assignment: CDR1 KGHDR and CDR2 SFDVKD. CDR3 length: 14 residues. J was trimmed by 7 bases and V by 4 bases; bases with no gene match: 6. CDR3 loop: CATSDWTGRNTIYF. The DNA of the CDR3 is TGTGCCACCAGTGACTGGACAGGCAGGAACACCATATATTTT.

V and J are TRBV18 and TRBJ1-2; tentative D call: TRBD1 (5 bases). Trimming took 0 bases from V and 8 from J, leaving 10 bases between them. CDR1 is KGHSH and CDR2 is LQKENI in the germline V gene. The CDR3 runs 13 residues. CDR3 region: CASSPPAGVGYTF. In DNA form, the CDR3 reads TGTGCCAGCTCACCACCAGCGGGGGTCGGCTACACCTTC.

As DNA, the CDR3 is TGCGCCAGCAGCCAAGTGGGCGCAGGGGAGTCGGGCTACACCTTC. This gives the protein CASSQVGAGESGYTF. This rearrangement joins TRBV4-3 to TRBJ1-2; a possible D gene is TRBD1 (6 bases). The CDR3 is 15 amino acids. Germline CDR1 is LGHNA and CDR2 is YSLEER. Trimming stripped 1 base from V and 8 bases from J, with 17 bases between.

Here the CDR3 reads CASSEVPNYGYTF. In DNA, the CDR3 is TGTGCCAGCTCAGAGGTTCCTAACTATGGCTACACCTTC. V usage is TRBV18 and J usage is TRBJ1-2; no clear D gene. V was cut by 5 bases and J by 0 bases, with 7 bases left in between. Per the germline V gene, CDR1 is KGHSH and CDR2 is LQKENI. The CDR3 has 13 amino acids. Using reference TRBV18 and TRBJ1-2 for the parts outside the CDR3, the full variable domain is NAGVMQNPRHLVRRRGQEARLRCSPMKGHSHVYWYRQLPEEGLKFMVYLQKENIIDESGMPKERFSAEFPKEGPSILRIQQVVRGDSAAYFCASSEVPNYGYTFGSGTRLTVV.

The rearrangement joins TRBV10-3 to TRBJ2-2, with 9 bases matching TRBD1. Germline V gives CDR1 ENHRY, CDR2 SYGVKD. With 5 bases clipped from V and 4 bases from J, the junction kept 8 bases outside the gene matches. The CDR3 spans 16 residues. The CDR3 bases are TGTGCCATCAGTTCCGACAGGGGGGGTGTCACCGGGGAGCTGTTTTTT. It codes for CAISSDRGGVTGELFF.

The chain uses TRBV24-1 and TRBJ2-5; TRBD2 is a possible D gene (5 bases). There are 15 residues in the CDR3. Trimming took 3 bases from V and 2 from J, leaving 12 bases between them. Per the germline V gene, CDR1 is KGHDR and CDR2 is SFDVKD. The CDR3 DNA sequence: TGTGCCACCAGTGATCCCAGAGCGGTACAAGAGACCCAGTACTTC. This sequence encodes CATSDPRAVQETQYF.

The table lists this clone with a few counts. The chain uses TRBV21-1 and TRBJ1-2; no DNA check was done on the table's D call, TRBD1. TRBV21-1 is a listed pseudogene. The CDR3 consists of 15 residues. CDR3 DNA: TGTGCCAGCAGCAAAGGAGGCTCAGGGAACTATGGCTACACCTTC. Protein: CASSKGGSGNYGYTF.

This clone appeared once. The gene calls are TRBV11-2 and TRBJ2-5; TRBD1 aligns across 12 bases. The CDR3 is made up of 16 amino acids. V was clipped by 1 base and J by 5 bases; unmatched bases: 5. The germline gives CDR1 SGHAT, CDR2 FQNNGV. The CDR3 region has the DNA TGTGCCAGCAGCTTAGGTGGGACAGGGGGCGAGGAGACCCAGTACTTC. Amino acid sequence: CASSLGGTGGEETQYF.

This clone occurred once. V gene TRBV5-4 combines with J gene TRBJ1-3; 7 positions agree with TRBD1. CDR1 is SGHNT, CDR2 YYREEE, per germline (reference sequence). Trimming removed 2 bases from V and 1 base from J; junction bases left unmatched: 6. This CDR3 region has 16 residues. The DNA for the CDR3 is TGTGCCAGCAGCTTTTGGGACAGAGGGTCTGGAAACACCATATATTTT. Amino acid sequence: CASSFWDRGSGNTIYF.

Only one count was recorded for this clone. At one of its ends the junction is not consistent with the germline gene, which may arise from a read error. The V gene is TRBV7-2, the J gene TRBJ2-7; perhaps TRBD1 as D (6 bases). The CDR3 sequence is 14 residues long. The germline V gene has CDR1 SGHTA and CDR2 FQGNSA. The CDR3 loop reads CASSLETGTDEQYF. CDR3 DNA: TGTGCCAGTAGCTTAGAAACAGGGACGGACGAGCAGTACTTC.

CDR3 nucleotides: TGTGCCAGCAGTGAAGGGGGGGTCTCCTACGAGCAGTACTTC. Amino acids: CASSEGGVSYEQYF. V gene TRBV6-1 combines with J gene TRBJ2-7; D may be TRBD2 (6 bases). This CDR3 comprises 14 residues. Germline V gene lookup returns CDR1 MNHNS and CDR2 SASEGT. V shed 1 base and J shed 0 bases, with 7 bases lying between them.

This sequence joins TRBV30 and TRBJ2-7, with D possibly being TRBD1 (6 bases). CDR3 length: 13 amino acids. Germline CDR1 is GTSNPN and CDR2 is SVGIG (reference sequence). The ends were cut back, 2 bases at V and 3 bases at J, with 11 bases in the middle. The CDR3 is CAWSTGTIYEQYF. The CDR3 nucleotides read TGTGCCTGGAGTACCGGGACAATCTACGAGCAGTACTTC.

The rearrangement joins TRBV5-1 to TRBJ2-7, with a tentative D call TRBD2 (5 bases). This CDR3 has 14 residues. The V gene's germline CDR1 is SGHRS and CDR2 YFSETQ. Trimming cost V 0 bases and J 4 bases, with 11 bases left between them. CDR3 coding DNA: TGCGCCAGCAGCTTGGCACTACTAGGGTACGAGCAGTACTTC. This sequence encodes CASSLALLGYEQYF.

V gene TRBV7-9 combines with J gene TRBJ2-7; 7 nucleotides align to TRBD1. CDR1 is SEHNR, CDR2 FQNEAQ, per germline (reference sequence). The V gene end was trimmed by 8 bases and the J gene end by 5 bases; junction bases not matched to a gene: 21. CDR3 length: 17 amino acids. Here the CDR3 DNA reads TGTGCCAGCGAGGGGTCGACAGGGTTTCAGGGTGGCCACGAGCAGTACTTC. Amino acid sequence: CASEGSTGFQGGHEQYF.

This chain connects TRBV11-2 to TRBJ2-7; no reliable D call. V gave up 5 bases and J gave up 5 bases, with 19 bases separating them. From germline, CDR1 is SGHAT and CDR2 FQNNGV. This CDR3 has 15 amino acids. CDR3 sequence reads: CASSPRLTDVDEQYF. CDR3 nucleotides: TGTGCCAGCAGCCCCCGGTTAACAGATGTAGACGAGCAGTACTTC. Combining the CDR3 with reference TRBV11-2 and TRBJ2-7 gives the whole variable domain EAGVAQSPRYKIIEKRQSVAFWCNPISGHATLYWYQQILGQGPKLLIQFQNNGVVDDSQLPKDRFSAERLKGVDSTLKIQPAKLEDSAVYLCASSPRLTDVDEQYFGPGTRLTVT.

This sequence joins TRBV11-3 and TRBJ2-7, with TRBD1 as a possible D gene (6 bases). Germline V gene lookup returns CDR1 SGHNT and CDR2 YENEEA. Trimming stripped 0 bases from V and 5 bases from J, with 14 bases between. The CDR3 is made up of 15 amino acids. This chain's CDR3 is CASSLDGTNGNEQYF. The CDR3 region has the DNA TGTGCCAGCAGCTTAGATGGGACAAATGGGAACGAGCAGTACTTC.

This clone has more than one count but fewer than ten. The chain recombines TRBV23-1 with TRBJ1-5; D might be TRBD1 (5 bases). TRBV23-1 is an ORF for which the function is uncertain. The CDR3 sequence is 16 residues long. Deletions cut 1 base from V and 3 bases from J, with 13 bases between. The CDR3 reads CASSQYSTAYNQPQHF. CDR3 bases: TGCGCCAGCAGTCAATACTCGACAGCTTACAATCAGCCCCAGCATTTT.

The chain joins TRBV4-3 to TRBJ1-5; TRBD1 aligns across 7 bases. This CDR3 is 17 amino acids long. The junction had 10 bases not matched to a gene; V was cut back by 0 bases and J by 5 bases. The germline V gene has CDR1 LGHNA and CDR2 YSLEER. CDR3 in DNA: TGCGCCAGCAGCCAAGATCTTCCAGGGGGGACTTATCAGCCCCAGCATTTT. This encodes CASSQDLPGGTYQPQHF.

This rearrangement joins TRBV2 to TRBJ2-7; TRBD2 agrees at 15 bases. This CDR3 spans 15 amino acids. Trimming took 7 bases from V and 7 from J; bases not matched to a gene: 8. Germline lookup yields CDR1 SNHLY and CDR2 FYNNEI. The CDR3 loop is CASILGLAGGYEQYF. The CDR3 coding sequence is TGTGCCAGCATTCTCGGACTAGCGGGAGGGTATGAGCAGTACTTC. Drawing the rest from reference TRBV2 and TRBJ2-7, the complete variable domain is EPEVTQTPSHQVTQMGQEVILRCVPISNHLYFYWYRQILGQKVEFLVSFYNNEISEKSEIFDDQFSVERPDGSNFTLKIRSTKLEDSAMYFCASILGLAGGYEQYFGPGTRLTVT.

The chain recombines TRBV7-2 with TRBJ1-1; 8 bases fit TRBD1. Germline V gives CDR1 SGHTA, CDR2 FQGNSA. CDR3 length equals 12 residues. V was pared by 5 bases and J by 8 bases, with 4 bases of the junction left unmatched. CDR3 protein: CASSPRQGEAFF. CDR3 bases: TGTGCCAGCAGCCCCCGACAGGGGGAAGCTTTCTTT. The whole variable domain, filled in from reference TRBV7-2 and TRBJ1-1, reads GAGVSQSPSNKVTEKGKDVELRCDPISGHTALYWYRQSLGQGLEFLIYFQGNSAPDKSGLPSDRFSAERTGGSVSTLTIQRTQQEDSAVYLCASSPRQGEAFFGQGTRLTVV.